This TCR beta chain was recovered during a study of cytotoxic CD8 clonotypes in ibrutinib-treated CLL. The germline gives CDR1 KGHSH, CDR2 LQKENI. V lost 4 bases and J 5 bases, leaving 14 bases between the germline ends. The CDR3 is 14 amino acids. Assay used: immunoSEQ multiplex PCR; TCRdb lists only in-frame clones, some missing. The table has about 150,000 clones, 76% seen once; the top ten hold about 5%. This material consisted of PBMCs, taken after 24 months of ibrutinib treatment. This rearrangement joins TRBV18 to TRBJ2-5; D might be TRBD1 (6 bases). This sequence was found in a human donor with chronic lymphocytic leukemia. The chain's CDR3 is CASSRQGRWETQYF. In DNA, the CDR3 is TGTGCCAGCTCACGCCAGGGGCGCTGGGAGACCCAGTACTTC.